This note documents a single T cell receptor (beta chain) sequence. The J segment lost 2 bases and the V segment lost 1 base, leaving 2 bases of the junction unmatched. Germline CDR1 and CDR2: GTSNPN and SVGIG (reference sequence). This CDR3 region has 14 residues. The sample originates from a study of PD-L1 blockade in urothelial cancer. The method was immunoSEQ multiplex PCR; TCRdb's version includes in-frame clones alone and lacks a portion of them. The sample holds approximately 80,000 clones; 82% are singletons and the top ten take more than 9%. A total of 1 to 8 samples per patient were collected pretreatment and on-treatment.

Sequences were derived from PBMCs, sampled around atezolizumab (anti-PD-L1) treatment. This clonotype was obtained from a man in his 70s with urothelial cancer. This chain joins TRBV30 and TRBJ1-5; the match to TRBD1 covers 7 bases. The CDR3 loop is CAWSGGGRNQPQHF. The CDR3 DNA reads as TGTGCCTGGAGTGGAGGGGGCCGCAATCAGCCCCAGCATTTT.